What follows are 27 T cell receptor beta chains derived from one specimen sequenced in a study of T cell responses to AZD1222 COVID-19 vaccine. The data were produced by immunoSEQ multiplex PCR, yet TCRdb's version contains in-frame clones alone and is incomplete. In the table there are some 130,000 clones, around nine tenths of which are singletons. The sequencing used peripheral blood, collected on day 0 of AZD1222 vaccination. Receptor source: an adult in good health.

This chain connects TRBV2 to TRBJ1-2; D gene unclear. Trimming removed 0 bases at V and 8 bases at J, with 16 bases between. CDR1 is SNHLY and CDR2 is FYNNEI in the germline V gene. This CDR3 contains 15 residues. The CDR3 nucleotides read TGTGCCAGCAGTGAAGCGCTTAGGTCGTTCGGGGGCTACACCTTC. It translates to CASSEALRSFGGYTF.

This chain links TRBV7-6 with TRBJ1-5; 8 nucleotides agree with TRBD1. The ends lost 5 bases at V and 3 bases at J; junction bases unmatched: 6. The CDR3 runs 15 residues. The germline CDR1 and CDR2 sequences are SGHVS and FNYEAQ. The CDR3 reads CASSTGDRSNQPQHF. CDR3 DNA: TGTGCCAGCAGCACTGGGGACAGGTCCAATCAGCCCCAGCATTTT.

The chain links TRBV28 to TRBJ2-7; perhaps TRBD2 as D (6 bases). The CDR3 loop spans 12 amino acids. From germline, CDR1 is MDHEN and CDR2 SYDVKM. V was cut by 9 bases and J by 3 bases, with 12 bases left in between. The CDR3 DNA reads TGTGCCAGTACTAGCCCCAGCTACGAGCAGTACTTC. Its translation: CASTSPSYEQYF.

The chain employs TRBV25-1 and TRBJ1-3; D is perhaps TRBD1 (5 bases). Trimming removed 5 bases from V and 2 bases from J, with 19 bases in between. The germline V gene encodes CDR1 MGHDK and CDR2 SYGVNS. The CDR3 contains 17 residues. CDR3 region: CASSPHTGGGTGNTIYF. The CDR3, as DNA: TGTGCCAGCAGTCCACACACTGGGGGGGGAACTGGAAACACCATATATTTT.

The chain employs TRBV18 and TRBJ1-6; D might be TRBD1 (5 bases). The CDR3 consists of 16 residues. Germline CDR1 KGHSH, CDR2 LQKENI. Trimming removed 5 bases at V and 0 bases at J, with 11 bases between. CDR3 DNA: TGTGCCAGCTCAGGCGCAGGGAGCTCCTATAATTCACCCCTCCACTTT. Translation: CASSGAGSSYNSPLHF.

The J gene is TRBJ2-1, the V gene TRBV7-2, with TRBD2 matching over 14 bases. Germline values: CDR1 SGHTA, CDR2 FQGNSA. Unmatched junction bases numbered 7, after V lost 5 bases and J lost 4 bases. This CDR3 has 17 amino acids. The CDR3 region is CASSPPGTSGGYNEQFF. The CDR3, as DNA: TGTGCCAGCAGCCCACCCGGGACTAGCGGGGGATACAATGAGCAGTTCTTC.

This chain uses TRBV6-5 with TRBJ2-5, with 10 nucleotides matching TRBD2. The CDR3 consists of 15 residues. The germline CDR1 and CDR2 sequences are MNHEY and SVGAGI. V trimming: 5 bases; J trimming: 5 bases; junction bases outside the gene matches: 8. The CDR3 is CASSRLAGVRETQYF. The CDR3 region has the DNA TGTGCCAGCAGTAGGCTAGCGGGGGTCCGGGAGACCCAGTACTTC.

The chain is built from TRBV7-8 and TRBJ2-7, with D uncertain. Germline V gives CDR1 SGHVS, CDR2 FQNEAQ. The CDR3 consists of 12 residues. V lost 5 bases and J lost 6, with 11 bases in between. CDR3 amino acids: CASSLLFREQYF. Here the CDR3 DNA reads TGTGCCAGCAGCCTCCTTTTCCGCGAGCAGTACTTC.

V gene TRBV28 combines with J gene TRBJ1-2; no reliable D call. From germline, CDR1 is MDHEN and CDR2 SYDVKM. V shed 4 bases and J shed 10 bases, with 13 bases lying between them. The CDR3 is 12 amino acids. CDR3 DNA: TGTGCCAGCAGTTCTCCTCCGGGCCTCTACACCTTC. Residues: CASSSPPGLYTF.

The rearrangement links TRBV13 to TRBJ1-1; D possibly corresponds to TRBD1 (5 bases). The CDR3 consists of 13 residues. The V and J ends lost 4 bases and 8 bases respectively, with 14 bases between them. Germline V gives CDR1 PRHDT, CDR2 FYEKMQ (reference sequence). This CDR3 reads CASSYPGPPEAFF. The DNA of the CDR3 is TGTGCCAGCAGCTATCCGGGACCTCCCGAAGCTTTCTTT.

The V call is TRBV10-3, the J call TRBJ2-7, with 9 bases matching TRBD2. V lost 8 bases to trimming and J lost 1 base; unmatched junction nucleotides: 6. The CDR3 totals 14 residues. From germline, CDR1 is ENHRY and CDR2 SYGVKD. The CDR3, as DNA: TGTGCCATCCGTCCGAGCGGGGGGTCCTACGAGCAGTACTTC. Residues: CAIRPSGGSYEQYF.

The chain is built from TRBV28 and TRBJ2-4; 10 bases match TRBD2. The CDR3 loop spans 15 amino acids. Losses at the gene ends were 3 bases for V and 3 bases for J; bases not matched to a gene: 2. Germline-derived CDR1 and CDR2 are MDHEN and SYDVKM. The CDR3 DNA reads TGTGCCAGCAGTTTCCAGCGGGGGGGCAAAAACATTCAGTACTTC. Translated: CASSFQRGGKNIQYF.

This chain uses TRBV19 with TRBJ2-6; perhaps D is TRBD1 or TRBD2 (5 bases each). Trimming removed 7 bases from V and 4 bases from J, with 23 bases in between. Germline loops: CDR1 LNHDA, CDR2 SQIVND (reference sequence). The CDR3 is made up of 18 amino acids. The CDR3 here is CASTTEFGGAGGANVLTF. The CDR3 DNA follows: TGTGCCAGTACCACAGAATTCGGTGGGGCGGGCGGGGCCAACGTCCTGACTTTC.

This chain connects TRBV7-3 to TRBJ2-1; the D gene is possibly TRBD2 (7 bases). From germline, CDR1 is SGHTA and CDR2 FQGTGA. This CDR3 spans 14 amino acids. Trimming cost V 2 bases and J 5 bases, with 10 bases left between them. In DNA form, the CDR3 reads TGTGCCAGCAGCTTAGGGGGGGCCCACAATGAGCAGTTCTTC. It codes for CASSLGGAHNEQFF. Full variable domain (missing parts from reference TRBV7-3 and TRBJ2-1): GAGVSQTPSNKVTEKGKYVELRCDPISGHTALYWYRQSLGQGPEFLIYFQGTGAADDSGLPNDRFFAVRPEGSVSTLKIQRTERGDSAVYLCASSLGGAHNEQFFGPGTRLTVL.

The rearrangement joins TRBV12-5 to TRBJ1-1; perhaps TRBD1 as D (6 bases). V dropped 1 base and J dropped 5 bases, with 11 bases sitting between them. CDR1 is LGHNT and CDR2 is FRNRAP in the germline V gene. The CDR3 covers 14 residues. The CDR3 DNA reads TGTGCTAGTGGTTTGGGGGGGCGAGGAACTGAAGCTTTCTTT. This translates into CASGLGGRGTEAFF.

The CDR3 loop reads CAWSVSGNTIYF. The CDR3 DNA follows: TGTGCCTGGAGTGTCTCCGGAAACACCATATATTTT. V and J are TRBV30 and TRBJ1-3, with D uncertain. This CDR3 is built from 12 residues. In germline, CDR1 is GTSNPN, CDR2 SVGIG (reference sequence). V lost 0 bases and J lost 4, with 4 bases in between.

The rearrangement uses TRBV6-5 and TRBJ1-2; 9 bases are a match to TRBD1. This CDR3 has 14 residues. Germline V gives CDR1 MNHEY, CDR2 SVGAGI. V dropped 4 bases and J dropped 5; count of bases not matched to a gene: 5. The CDR3 DNA follows: TGTGCCAGCAGTTCCCTCGGACAGGGGTATGGCTACACCTTC. It codes for CASSSLGQGYGYTF.

The table lists this clone with many counts. The chain couples TRBV5-4 to TRBJ1-1, with D tentatively TRBD1 (6 bases). Germline V gene sequence: CDR1 SGHNT, CDR2 YYREEE (reference sequence). V lost 4 bases and J 2 bases, leaving 12 bases between the germline ends. This CDR3 region has 14 residues. CDR3 nucleotide sequence: TGTGCCAGCAGCCAGACAGGTCGTAACACTGAAGCTTTCTTT. Its translation is CASSQTGRNTEAFF. The full variable domain, rest sourced from reference TRBV5-4 and TRBJ1-1, is ETGVTQSPTHLIKTRGQQVTLRCSSQSGHNTVSWYQQALGQGPQFIFQYYREEENGRGNFPPRFSGLQFPNYSSELNVNALELDDSALYLCASSQTGRNTEAFFGQGTRLTVV.

This clone is a singleton in its sample. The V and J genes are TRBV6-2 or TRBV6-3 and TRBJ1-2; D gene ambiguous. Germline-derived CDR1 and CDR2 are MNHEY and SVGEGT. Trimming took 5 bases from V and 5 from J, leaving 15 bases between them. There are 14 residues in the CDR3. This chain's CDR3 is CASSTQPEGYGYTF. DNA for the CDR3: TGTGCCAGCAGTACCCAGCCGGAAGGATATGGCTACACCTTC.

The chain recombines TRBV10-1 with TRBJ2-2; the match to TRBD1 covers 9 bases. The V gene's germline CDR1 is WNHNN and CDR2 SYGVQD (reference sequence). This CDR3 comprises 16 residues. Unmatched junction bases numbered 4, after V lost 2 bases and J lost 3 bases. The CDR3 sequence: CASSEGQGSDTGELFF. The CDR3 DNA follows: TGCGCCAGCAGTGAGGGACAGGGGTCGGACACCGGGGAGCTGTTTTTT.

The gene calls are TRBV15 and TRBJ1-4; 12 bases line up with TRBD1. This CDR3 has 17 amino acids. Trimming at V came to 3 bases and at J to 8 bases, leaving 10 bases not matched to a gene. The germline V gene has CDR1 LNHNV and CDR2 YYDKDF (reference sequence). The CDR3 DNA reads TGTGCCACCAGCAGCCCCGGGACAGGGGGCTTCGGAGAAAAACTGTTTTTT. Translated: CATSSPGTGGFGEKLFF.

The table lists this clone with a count of one. V usage is TRBV5-1 and J usage is TRBJ2-7; 8 bases match TRBD1. Germline loops: CDR1 SGHRS, CDR2 YFSETQ. Unmatched junction bases numbered 3, after V lost 4 bases and J lost 6 bases. The CDR3 is 12 amino acids. The CDR3 reads CASSADRAEQYF. CDR3 sequence (DNA): TGCGCCAGCAGCGCGGACAGGGCCGAGCAGTACTTC. The full variable domain, with the rest looked up from reference TRBV5-1 and TRBJ2-7, is KAGVTQTPRYLIKTRGQQVTLSCSPISGHRSVSWYQQTPGQGLQFLFEYFSETQRNKGNFPGRFSGRQFSNSRSEMNVSTLELGDSALYLCASSADRAEQYFGPGTRLTVT.

The chain employs TRBV27 and TRBJ1-2, with 7 positions matching TRBD1. From germline, CDR1 is MNHEY and CDR2 SMNVEV (reference sequence). The CDR3 covers 13 residues. With 3 bases clipped from V and 7 bases from J, the junction kept 5 bases outside the gene matches. As DNA, the CDR3 is TGTGCCAGCAGTTTCGGCAGGGGGAGTGGCTACACCTTC. Its translation is CASSFGRGSGYTF.

The gene calls are TRBV7-9 and TRBJ1-2; D is undetermined. CDR1 SEHNR and CDR2 FQNEAQ come from the germline V gene (reference sequence). The CDR3 consists of 14 residues. V was shortened by 5 bases and J by 4 bases, with 14 bases between the two germline ends. The CDR3 loop reads CASSPRGDFYGYTF. The CDR3, as DNA: TGTGCCAGCAGCCCACGGGGAGATTTCTATGGCTACACCTTC.

The chain joins TRBV6-5 to TRBJ1-1; TRBD1 is a possible D gene (6 bases). The V gene's germline CDR1 is MNHEY and CDR2 SVGAGI. The CDR3 spans 13 residues. V gave up 6 bases and J gave up 4 bases, with 12 bases separating them. This CDR3 is CASSPEGVTEAFF. The CDR3 DNA is TGTGCCAGCAGCCCCGAGGGGGTCACTGAAGCTTTCTTT.

The chain employs TRBV14 and TRBJ2-7; D possibly matches TRBD1 or TRBD2 (6 bases each). Trimming shortened V by 1 base and J by 5 bases, and 18 bases separated the two germline ends. This CDR3 has 16 residues. The germline V gene has CDR1 SGHDN and CDR2 FVKESK. The CDR3 spells CASSQGYSGARNEQYF. The CDR3 nucleotides are TGTGCCAGCAGCCAAGGGTATTCGGGGGCTCGGAACGAGCAGTACTTC.

CDR3 DNA: TGTGCCAGTAGTCCACCGGGACAGAGTTATAGCAATCAGCCCCAGCATTTT. Amino acids: CASSPPGQSYSNQPQHF. J is TRBJ1-5 and V is TRBV19; the match to TRBD1 covers 7 bases. The CDR3 is 17 residues long. Looked up from germline, CDR1 is LNHDA and CDR2 is SQIVND (reference sequence). The V gene end was trimmed by 5 bases and the J gene end by 0 bases; junction bases not matched to a gene: 10.